This is a list of T cell receptor beta chains from one sample in a study of regulatory T cells in long-lasting Graves disease. TCRdb passed the multiplex PCR reads through MiXCR, listing each CDR3 protein once. The repertoire holds hundreds of thousands of distinct CDR3 sequences, with approximately 15% as singletons. The data were also submitted as part of a second study, on T cells in Graves' hyperthyroidism and ophthalmopathy.

The source material was peripheral blood mononuclear cells (PBMCs), sampled at new diagnosis, from a patient treated with antithyroid drugs. The receptors derive from a woman in her twenties or thirties with Graves disease. Each CDR3 is given with its conserved first and last residue.

TRBJ2-7 TRBV27 CASSLGGPFSYEQYF
TRBJ2-7 TRBV15 CATSVQGGSYEQYF
TRBJ2-3 TRBV30 CAWSVLSKDFASDTQYF
TRBJ2-1 TRBV7-9 CASSLALYFLAGANEQFF
TRBJ2-7 TRBV12-3/TRBV12-4 CASRSSGAQEQYF
TRBJ2-5 TRBV20-1 CSARPLAGELETQYF
TRBJ2-3 TRBV29-1 CSVVQTSTDTQYF
TRBJ2-7 TRBV20-1 CSAREQVAGNPYEQYF
TRBJ2-5 TRBV11-1 CASSQLGLEETQYF
TRBJ2-3 TRBV7-3 CASSPMGEGLTDTQYF
TRBJ2-3 TRBV7-9 CASSLAGGPRLSTDTQYF
TRBJ2-1 TRBV20-1 CSASRTTSEQFF
TRBJ1-1 TRBV7-2 CASSLRDKNTEAFF
TRBJ2-7 TRBV6-5 CASSSVAGPYEQYF
TRBJ1-1 TRBV4-1 CASSQEAGSTEAFF
TRBJ2-1 TRBV7-9 CASSPPQPSAGEQFF
TRBJ1-6 TRBV7-8 CASSLAPTGENSPLHF
TRBJ1-5 TRBV12-3/TRBV12-4 CASRPTGANNQPQHF
TRBJ1-2 TRBV3-1 CASSPPGANYGYTF
TRBJ2-7 TRBV20-1 CSAPHTGQSYEQYF
TRBJ2-4 TRBV10-3 CATSDVAVGKNIQYF
TRBJ2-3 TRBV12-3/TRBV12-4 CASSPQVLQESTDTQYF
TRBJ2-1 TRBV29-1 CSVESGPKWHF
TRBJ2-1 TRBV6-1 CASKSSTSGPIEQFF
TRBJ2-1 TRBV5-1 CASTGLAGLNNEQFF
TRBJ1-1 TRBV27 CASSSQTGLEAFF
TRBJ2-7 TRBV7-9 CASSLGAQGVDEQYF
TRBJ2-5 TRBV28 CASSHLAGAFVETQYF
TRBJ1-5 TRBV6-5 CASSYDSRQPQHF
TRBJ2-5 TRBV5-8 CASSPGQGQTQYF
TRBJ2-7 TRBV5-1 CASSLEQGTSYEQYF
TRBJ1-1 TRBV11-2 CASSRGQGDRSAFF
TRBJ2-5 TRBV29-1 CSALPGLGYQETQYF
TRBJ2-1 TRBV2 CASMAFGGGEQFF
TRBJ1-4 TRBV7-9 CASSLARGEEKLFF
TRBJ2-7 TRBV28 CASSFTAGPVPSGRYYEQYF
TRBJ2-7 TRBV28 CASRPTTSGRNEQYF
TRBJ2-3 TRBV11-2 CASSFTPLAGDTQYF
TRBJ1-1 TRBV30 CAWQGGSEAFF
TRBJ2-7 TRBV5-1 CASSFLPTSGSGYEQYF
TRBJ2-1 TRBV6-5 CASSYSEMGNEQFF
TRBJ1-5 TRBV12-3/TRBV12-4 CASSLKGQGFNQPQHF